This T cell receptor (beta chain) was documented in a study of T cell clones after liver transplantation. Using immunoSEQ multiplex PCR, the repertoire was profiled, and TCRdb retains in-frame clones only, with some absent. This sample has tens of thousands of clones, with nearly 85% found just once. The germline V gene has CDR1 MDHEN and CDR2 SYDVKM. V gave up 2 bases and J gave up 2 bases, with 19 bases separating them. This CDR3 is 18 amino acids long. The sample was CD4+ T cells from blood, taken approximately 3.5 years after liver transplant. J is TRBJ1-3 and V is TRBV28; no firm D call. The sequence came from a human patient who received a liver transplant. Some T cells may arise from the graft donor. As DNA, the CDR3 is TGTGCCAGCAGTTTAACCAGGAGTTTCCCAGTGACTGGAAACACCATATATTTT. This translates into CASSLTRSFPVTGNTIYF.